These 7 T cell receptor beta chains came from one sample sequenced in a study of blood T cell repertoires in COVID-19 (dated by TCRdb to 2018 to 2020). Library preparation used the immunoSEQ multiplex PCR assay. The table comes from immuneACCESS by way of TCRdb, which keeps in-frame sequences with V and J called. Part of the clones is missing from these tables; in studies checked, under half for an unresolved V gene and the rest for unknown reasons. This sample is represented by 65,000 to 75,000 clones; around 87% of them were singletons. 29% of the sample is taken by the ten largest. Sequencing was done on a sample of peripheral blood. These receptor sequences come from an elderly woman with active or convalescent COVID-19.

The gene calls are TRBV7-2 and TRBJ1-1, with D unresolved. This CDR3 spans 13 amino acids. The germline CDR1 and CDR2 sequences are SGHTA and FQGNSA. Trimming took 3 bases from V and 5 from J, leaving 10 bases between them. The CDR3 reads CASSFGRGTEAFF. The CDR3 nucleotides read TGTGCCAGCAGCTTTGGGCGGGGTACTGAAGCTTTCTTT.

The chain uses TRBV15 and TRBJ1-6; D is uncertain. Per germline, CDR1 LNHNV and CDR2 YYDKDF (reference sequence). This CDR3 has 12 residues. The ends were cut back, 5 bases at V and 9 bases at J, with 8 bases in the middle. CDR3 bases: TGTGCCACCAGCCCCTACAGTTCACCCCTCCACTTT. Encoded protein: CATSPYSSPLHF.

V usage is TRBV7-2 and J usage is TRBJ2-1; D is possibly TRBD2 (5 bases). CDR1 SGHTA and CDR2 FQGNSA come from the germline V gene. The CDR3 is 15 residues long. V lost 4 bases to trimming and J lost 6 bases, with 16 bases between them. CDR3 protein: CASSYLGVGFNEQFF. CDR3 DNA: TGTGCCAGCAGCTACCTCGGGGTAGGGTTCAATGAGCAGTTCTTC.

The V and J genes are TRBV21-1 and TRBJ1-2; the DNA was not used to check the table's D call, TRBD1. TRBV21-1 is shown as a pseudogene. The CDR3 extends over 17 amino acids. The CDR3 protein is CASSMAWDRVRCWGYTF. The CDR3 DNA is TGTGCCAGCAGCATGGCATGGGACAGGGTAAGGTGTTGGGGCTACACCTTC.

The chain combines TRBV5-1 with TRBJ1-3; D unclear. Germline lookup yields CDR1 SGHRS and CDR2 YFSETQ. Trimming shortened V by 0 bases and J by 9 bases, and 19 bases separated the two germline ends. The CDR3 extends over 16 amino acids. The DNA of the CDR3 is TGCGCCAGCAGCTTGGACCGGGCGACTGGGAGGACCACCATATATTTT. Protein: CASSLDRATGRTTIYF.

The chain has TRBV5-6 and TRBJ1-2; D may be TRBD1 (6 bases). CDR1 is SGHDT and CDR2 is YYEEEE in the germline V gene. Trimming removed 0 bases from V and 4 bases from J, with 13 bases in between. The CDR3 extends over 15 amino acids. CDR3 DNA: TGTGCCAGCAGCTTGGAGTCGACAGGTATCTATGGCTACACCTTC. Its translation is CASSLESTGIYGYTF.

The chain has TRBV18 and TRBJ2-7, with 7 bases aligning to TRBD1. The germline V gene encodes CDR1 KGHSH and CDR2 LQKENI. This CDR3 has 15 residues. Trimming took 4 bases from V and 2 from J; bases not matched to a gene: 8. The CDR3 here is CASSRSGTDAYEQYF. Written as DNA, the CDR3 is TGTGCCAGCTCACGCTCCGGGACAGATGCCTACGAGCAGTACTTC.